One and the same sample provided the 9 T cell receptor beta chains below, sequenced in a study of technical replicates of blood from a handful of donors. Method: immunoSEQ multiplex PCR; TCRdb's copy keeps in-frame clones and lacks some. In the table there are approximately 81,000 clones, more than 90% of which are singletons. The sample comprised T cells isolated from PBMCs. The receptors originated from a human donor in good health.

DNA for the CDR3: TGTGCCAGCAGCCGGGGATTAATTCTTCGGGAGACCCAGTACTTC. It translates to CASSRGLILRETQYF. V is TRBV11-3 and J is TRBJ2-5; tentatively, D is TRBD2 (5 bases). V shed 5 bases and J shed 5 bases, with 18 bases lying between them. The CDR3 loop spans 15 amino acids. Germline V gene sequence: CDR1 SGHNT, CDR2 YENEEA.

The rearrangement links TRBV4-3 to TRBJ2-2; 8 bases match TRBD2. This CDR3 spans 16 amino acids. With 4 bases clipped from V and 6 bases from J, the junction kept 10 bases outside the gene matches. Germline CDR1 reads LGHNA; CDR2 reads YSLEER. The CDR3 sequence is CASSLVTGLGPGELFF. CDR3 bases: TGCGCCAGCAGCCTTGTAACGGGACTAGGACCCGGGGAGCTGTTTTTT.

The chain uses TRBV2 and TRBJ2-1; a possible D gene is TRBD2 (6 bases). V gave up 2 bases and J gave up 4 bases, with 9 bases separating them. This CDR3 contains 14 residues. CDR1 is SNHLY, CDR2 FYNNEI, per germline. The CDR3 protein is CASSELALYNEQFF. The CDR3 DNA is TGTGCCAGCAGTGAACTAGCGCTTTACAATGAGCAGTTCTTC.

This chain links TRBV4-1 with TRBJ2-5; the D gene is possibly TRBD2 (6 bases). The germline V gene has CDR1 MGHRA and CDR2 YSYEKL. This CDR3 has 17 residues. V lost 1 base and J 5 bases, leaving 20 bases between the germline ends. For the CDR3, the DNA is TGCGCCAGCAGCCAAGGACTGGGAGCGGGCCTGGTGGAGACCCAGTACTTC. It specifies CASSQGLGAGLVETQYF.

The chain recombines TRBV7-8 with TRBJ2-1; D is possibly TRBD1 (6 bases). Germline CDR1 reads SGHVS; CDR2 reads FQNEAQ. The CDR3 is made up of 17 amino acids. Trimming removed 5 bases at V and 0 bases at J, with 17 bases between. The CDR3 loop is CASSVVGTLSSYNEQFF. DNA for the CDR3: TGTGCCAGCAGCGTAGTTGGGACATTGAGCTCCTACAATGAGCAGTTCTTC.

The chain employs TRBV11-2 and TRBJ2-2, with a possible D match to TRBD1 (6 bases). Per the germline V gene, CDR1 is SGHAT and CDR2 is FQNNGV. With 6 bases removed from V and 4 bases from J, the gap between germline ends came to 15 bases. CDR3 size: 15 residues. The CDR3 sequence: CASSPRGPFTGELFF. In DNA, the CDR3 is TGTGCCAGCAGTCCCAGGGGACCCTTCACCGGGGAGCTGTTTTTT.

This chain joins TRBV5-1 and TRBJ2-7; D possibly corresponds to TRBD1 (5 bases). Germline-derived CDR1 and CDR2 are SGHRS and YFSETQ. The CDR3 loop spans 14 amino acids. Between the trimmed V and J ends, which lost 0 bases and 2 bases, there was a span of 9 bases. The CDR3 region has the DNA TGCGCCAGCAGCTTGGGACAGACCGCCTACGAGCAGTACTTC. It codes for CASSLGQTAYEQYF. The full variable domain, with the rest looked up from reference TRBV5-1 and TRBJ2-7, is KAGVTQTPRYLIKTRGQQVTLSCSPISGHRSVSWYQQTPGQGLQFLFEYFSETQRNKGNFPGRFSGRQFSNSRSEMNVSTLELGDSALYLCASSLGQTAYEQYFGPGTRLTVT.

The J gene is TRBJ2-7, the V gene TRBV9; the match to TRBD2 covers 10 bases. This CDR3 has 16 residues. Trimming at V came to 0 bases and at J to 1 base, leaving 4 bases not matched to a gene. Germline V CDR1 and CDR2: SGDLS, YYNGEE. The CDR3 spells CASSVVTSGESYEQYF. The CDR3 nucleotides are TGTGCCAGCAGCGTAGTAACTAGCGGGGAATCCTACGAGCAGTACTTC.

V and J are TRBV28 and TRBJ2-7; tentative D call: TRBD1 (6 bases). V lost 6 bases and J 6 bases, leaving 15 bases between the germline ends. The CDR3 is 13 amino acids. Germline V lookup: CDR1 MDHEN, CDR2 SYDVKM. Here the CDR3 reads CASRASATGEQYF. In DNA form, the CDR3 reads TGTGCCAGCAGGGCCTCCGCGACAGGCGAGCAGTACTTC.